This T cell receptor (beta chain) comes out of a study of T cell clusters in autoimmune cytopenias. To note about this clonotype: The antigen is not known.

One tube held mixed TRB-A and TRB-B primer pools for touch-down PCR. TCRdb processed the multiplex PCR reads again and assigns one entry to each CDR3 protein, with no DNA. The table lists a few hundred distinct CDR3 sequences, with around 64% in the top ten. TRB amplification used 250 ng of peripheral blood genomic DNA. Study-wide points: Physiological T cell clusters of healthy donors were apparently absent in primary autoimmune cytopenia patients.

Germline CDR1 MNHEY, CDR2 SVGEGT. There are 14 residues in the CDR3. Sequencing was performed on peripheral blood. The TCR originated in a human donor with an autoimmune cytopenia or autoimmune hepatitis (not recorded which). The V and J genes are TRBV6-2 or TRBV6-3 and TRBJ2-3. The CDR3 spells CASSYSTSTDTQYF.